The T cell receptor beta chain described here comes from a study of blood T cell repertoires in COVID-19. Only in-frame clones appear in the TCRdb table, and some are missing; sequencing was by immunoSEQ multiplex PCR. The table lists some 150,000 clones, roughly 89% of them singletons. Looked up from germline, CDR1 is SGHTA and CDR2 is FQGNSA. The CDR3 is 15 amino acids. V gave up 5 bases and J gave up 0 bases, with 13 bases separating them. Enrollees, about 18 to 90 years old, lived in about two dozen US areas. V is TRBV7-2 and J is TRBJ1-1, with D unresolved. Sequencing was done on a sample of PBMCs or T cells enriched from blood (not recorded which). The TCR sequence derives from a man aged 50-60 years who had recovered from COVID-19. This chain's CDR3 is CASSPSLRLNTEAFF. CDR3 DNA sequence: TGTGCCAGCAGCCCAAGCCTTCGTCTGAACACTGAAGCTTTCTTT. The entire variable domain, with the rest obtained from reference TRBV7-2 and TRBJ1-1, is as follows: GAGVSQSPSNKVTEKGKDVELRCDPISGHTALYWYRQSLGQGLEFLIYFQGNSAPDKSGLPSDRFSAERTGGSVSTLTIQRTQQEDSAVYLCASSPSLRLNTEAFFGQGTRLTVV.